The sequence of this T cell receptor (beta chain) was determined in a study of CD8 T cells in ankylosing spondylitis. In its sample, this clonotype was seen many times. As yet, its antigen is unknown. General study points: Characteristic, it appeared, of ankylosing spondylitis blood was a TCR beta motif of eight highly homologous variants. Enrichment of disease-linked clones was reportedly significant in matched ankylosing spondylitis synovial fluid.

Germline V lookup: CDR1 SQVTM, CDR2 ANQGSEA. The CDR3 spans 12 residues. The germline V and J ends were trimmed by 6 bases and 5 bases, with 13 bases remaining between them. MiXCR, run by TCRdb on the 5' RACE reads, gives a single entry per CDR3 protein. The table shows 450,000 to 550,000 distinct CDR3 sequences, with roughly 5.3% occurring only once. The V call is TRBV29-1, the J call TRBJ2-5; D perhaps matches TRBD1 (5 bases). The sequence was obtained from a male donor with ankylosing spondylitis. The sequenced sample consisted of blood, either unsorted or a sorted T cell fraction (not recorded which). CDR3 sequence reads: CSVGHLGETQYF. CDR3 DNA: TGCAGCGTCGGACATTTGGGGGAGACCCAGTACTTC.